This T cell receptor (beta chain) was profiled in a study of blood T cells in healthy people across ages. Between the trimmed V and J ends, which lost 3 bases and 0 bases, there was a span of 13 bases. The CDR3 runs to 16 residues. CDR1 LNHNV and CDR2 YYDKDF come from the germline V gene (reference sequence). This clonotype showed up many times. Next came a second PCR, run for about 7 to 12 cycles, which used a sample-barcoded 5' primer along with a J-beta primer mix. One entry per CDR3 protein, called by TCRdb with MiXCR from the 5' RACE reads. The repertoire holds about 900,000 distinct CDR3 sequences, roughly 50% seen once, with roughly 13% in the top ten.

The chain uses TRBV15 and TRBJ2-3; maybe TRBD1 (5 bases). The sample was blood. This TCR derives from a man aged 30 to 45 in good health. The CDR3 DNA sequence: TGTGCCACCAGCAGCCCGGACATCAAAAGCACAGATACGCAGTATTTT. The encoded protein is CATSSPDIKSTDTQYF.